This T cell receptor beta chain was retrieved from a study of blood T cell repertoires in COVID-19. Overall study context: Samples representing acute and convalescent COVID-19 were sourced from the United States, Italy and Spain. Sources were T cells, B-cell-depleted T cells, or PBMCs; the material itself was cDNA or gDNA.

Sequencing was performed with immunoSEQ multiplex PCR; in TCRdb, only in-frame clones are kept and a portion is missing. Among more than 80,000 clones, around 88% were seen once, and the ten largest hold around 20%. Patients of the Seattle cohort, enrolled during active infection, were followed longitudinally. The CDR3 is 15 residues long. Germline CDR1 reads LGHNA; CDR2 reads YSLEER. V gave up 1 base and J gave up 2 bases, with 12 bases separating them. The sequence came from a woman aged 55-69 years with COVID-19, enrolled during active disease. Material: peripheral blood. The gene calls are TRBV4-3 and TRBJ2-7; a weak D match, TRBD2 (6 bases). The DNA for the CDR3 is TGCGCCAGCAGCCAAGTGCTGGCGGGGCCCTACGAGCAGTACTTC. This sequence encodes CASSQVLAGPYEQYF.